The 24 T cell receptor beta chains below all came from one sample that was sequenced in a study of blood T cell repertoires in COVID-19. Produced via immunoSEQ multiplex PCR; TCRdb's table is partial and in-frame only. Found here are 200,000 or so clones, 70% to 85% of them singletons; the top ten hold roughly 13%. The sequenced sample consisted of peripheral blood. The receptors shown here come from a human donor in a cohort sampled during active COVID-19.

The V gene is TRBV4-2, the J gene TRBJ2-1, with TRBD2 as a possible D gene (6 bases). Germline V lookup: CDR1 LGHNA, CDR2 YNFKEQ. The CDR3 loop spans 16 amino acids. The V and J ends lost 0 bases and 6 bases respectively, with 15 bases between them. The CDR3 region has the DNA TGTGCCAGCAGCCAAGATCCCGGGGAGGCTTCCAATGAGCAGTTCTTC. This sequence encodes CASSQDPGEASNEQFF.

V gene TRBV19 combines with J gene TRBJ1-1, with 7 bases aligning to TRBD1. V lost 5 bases and J lost 7; bases outside the gene matches: 4. The CDR3 length is 12 residues. The germline CDR1 and CDR2 sequences are LNHDA and SQIVND (reference sequence). The CDR3 loop reads CASSSRQGEAFF. CDR3 bases: TGTGCCAGTAGTTCAAGACAGGGTGAAGCTTTCTTT. Combining the CDR3 with reference TRBV19 and TRBJ1-1 gives the whole variable domain DGGITQSPKYLFRKEGQNVTLSCEQNLNHDAMYWYRQDPGQGLRLIYYSQIVNDFQKGDIAEGYSVSREKKESFPLTVTSAQKNPTAFYLCASSSRQGEAFFGQGTRLTVV.

The rearrangement joins TRBV18 to TRBJ2-1; D not certain. The CDR3 is 16 amino acids. CDR1 and CDR2 from the germline V gene are KGHSH and LQKENI. Trimming left V 2 bases short and J 0 bases short, with 11 bases between. The CDR3 loop reads CASSPFASVSYNEQFF. The CDR3 nucleotides read TGTGCCAGCTCACCATTTGCGTCGGTCTCCTACAATGAGCAGTTCTTC.

This clone was observed once. The genes are TRBV6-5 and TRBJ2-1; D possibly corresponds to TRBD1 (6 bases). V lost 6 bases and J lost 4, with 13 bases in between. The CDR3 length is 14 residues. CDR1 MNHEY and CDR2 SVGAGI come from the germline V gene. Here the CDR3 reads CASRKGQGYNEQFF. The CDR3 region has the DNA TGTGCCAGCAGGAAGGGGCAGGGGTACAATGAGCAGTTCTTC.

The gene calls are TRBV5-1 and TRBJ2-1; D unresolved. The CDR3 totals 14 residues. V gave up 0 bases and J gave up 2 bases, with 6 bases separating them. CDR1 SGHRS and CDR2 YFSETQ come from the germline V gene. The CDR3: CASSLGQAYNEQFF. The CDR3 nucleotides read TGCGCCAGCAGCTTGGGTCAGGCCTACAATGAGCAGTTCTTC.

The J gene is TRBJ2-5, the V gene TRBV6-5; 9 nucleotides match TRBD1. Germline CDR1 and CDR2: MNHEY and SVGAGI. The CDR3 is 13 amino acids. J lost 5 bases, V lost 9 bases, and 7 bases had no gene match. CDR3 coding DNA: TGTGCCAGTCTTCGGGACAGGGATGAGACCCAGTACTTC. As protein: CASLRDRDETQYF.

V usage is TRBV9 and J usage is TRBJ1-2, with 8 bases identical to TRBD1. V dropped 0 bases and J dropped 4; count of bases not matched to a gene: 5. CDR3 size: 15 residues. Germline loops: CDR1 SGDLS, CDR2 YYNGEE. CDR3 sequence: CASSVGHRGTYGYTF. CDR3 DNA: TGTGCCAGCAGCGTAGGGCACAGGGGGACCTATGGCTACACCTTC.

The chain couples TRBV5-1 to TRBJ2-3, with D maybe TRBD2 (5 bases). V was shortened by 3 bases and J by 4 bases, with 15 bases between the two germline ends. Germline assignment: CDR1 SGHRS and CDR2 YFSETQ. This CDR3 contains 15 residues. The chain's CDR3 is CASSSTGIGADTQYF. The CDR3 region has the DNA TGCGCCAGCAGCTCTACCGGGATAGGCGCAGATACGCAGTATTTT.

This chain connects TRBV5-4 to TRBJ2-2, with TRBD2 identical over 8 bases. Germline V gene sequence: CDR1 SGHNT, CDR2 YYREEE (reference sequence). The CDR3 totals 16 residues. The ends lost 0 bases at V and 2 bases at J; junction bases unmatched: 3. For the CDR3, the DNA is TGTGCCAGCAGCTTGGCAACTAGCGGAAACACCGGGGAGCTGTTTTTT. This gives the protein CASSLATSGNTGELFF.

This CDR3 is CASSLFLGSYNEQFF. The CDR3 DNA is TGTGCCAGCAGTTTATTTCTCGGTTCCTACAATGAGCAGTTCTTC. The chain combines TRBV27 with TRBJ2-1, with D unclear. The CDR3 loop spans 15 amino acids. The germline V and J ends were trimmed by 1 base and 1 base, with 8 bases remaining between them. CDR1 and CDR2 (germline): MNHEY, SMNVEV (reference sequence).

This clone was observed a single time. The rearrangement joins TRBV7-9 to TRBJ1-3; D is unclear. V was clipped by 5 bases and J by 3 bases, with 11 bases between them. This CDR3 contains 14 residues. Germline V gene sequence: CDR1 SEHNR, CDR2 FQNEAQ (reference sequence). For the CDR3, the DNA is TGTGCCAGCAGCCCCCCGAATAGTGGAAACACCATATATTTT. This codes for CASSPPNSGNTIYF.

The gene calls are TRBV2 and TRBJ1-5; no reliable D call. The CDR3 consists of 12 residues. Germline lookup yields CDR1 SNHLY and CDR2 FYNNEI. V lost 8 bases, J lost 3 bases, and 8 bases lay in between. Here the CDR3 reads CASHRDNQPQHF. As DNA, the CDR3 is TGTGCCAGCCATCGGGACAATCAGCCCCAGCATTTT.

The rearrangement joins TRBV18 to TRBJ2-7; 7 nucleotides agree with TRBD1. V gave up 2 bases and J gave up 3 bases; unmatched junction bases: 7. The germline gives CDR1 KGHSH, CDR2 LQKENI. The CDR3 is made up of 15 amino acids. The CDR3 coding sequence is TGTGCCAGCTCACCAGTCTCGGACAGGAGCTACGAGCAGTACTTC. Translated: CASSPVSDRSYEQYF.

The chain uses TRBV7-2 and TRBJ2-5, with D possibly being TRBD2 (6 bases). Trimming shortened V by 5 bases and J by 5 bases, and 18 bases separated the two germline ends. Germline V gene data show CDR1 as SGHTA and CDR2 as FQGNSA. This CDR3 comprises 15 residues. The CDR3 loop reads CASSATRDFGETQYF. DNA of the CDR3: TGTGCCAGCAGCGCCACCCGGGACTTCGGGGAGACCCAGTACTTC.

The genes are TRBV6-4 and TRBJ1-6; D possibly corresponds to TRBD1 (6 bases). Trimming removed 3 bases from V and 7 bases from J, with 10 bases in between. Germline CDR1 reads MRHNA; CDR2 reads SNTAGT. The CDR3 spans 14 residues. The DNA for the CDR3 is TGTGCCAGCAGTGATCAGGGGAAGAATTCACCCCTCCACTTT. Protein: CASSDQGKNSPLHF.

The chain combines TRBV7-6 with TRBJ2-1; weak D call: TRBD2 (5 bases). In germline, CDR1 is SGHVS, CDR2 FNYEAQ. The CDR3 loop spans 14 amino acids. V gave up 5 bases and J gave up 8 bases, with 16 bases separating them. CDR3 region: CASSPAVLAHEQFF. CDR3 nucleotide sequence: TGTGCCAGCAGCCCAGCGGTTCTAGCCCATGAGCAGTTCTTC.

The V and J genes are TRBV7-2 and TRBJ1-5; TRBD1 aligns across 7 bases. V was clipped by 3 bases and J by 4 bases; unmatched bases: 6. The CDR3 totals 15 residues. Germline V gene lookup returns CDR1 SGHTA and CDR2 FQGNSA. In DNA, the CDR3 is TGTGCCAGCAGCTTCGTGGAGGGGGCAAATCAGCCCCAGCATTTT. It encodes CASSFVEGANQPQHF.

This clone was seen more than once but under ten times. V usage is TRBV18 and J usage is TRBJ2-4, with a possible D match to TRBD2 (5 bases). This CDR3 region has 15 residues. Trimming shortened V by 4 bases and J by 9 bases, and 19 bases separated the two germline ends. The V gene's germline CDR1 is KGHSH and CDR2 LQKENI. In DNA form, the CDR3 reads TGTGCCAGCTCACAAGGGCAAAACGGGATCGCCATTCAGTACTTC. Amino acid sequence: CASSQGQNGIAIQYF.

V and J are TRBV2 and TRBJ1-1; 8 bases agree with TRBD1. CDR1 is SNHLY and CDR2 is FYNNEI in the germline V gene. V shed 9 bases and J 1 base; nucleotides not matched to a gene: 4. There are 13 residues in the CDR3. The CDR3 nucleotides read TGTGCCAGGAGGACAGGGCAGAACACTGAAGCTTTCTTT. Translation: CARRTGQNTEAFF.

This chain connects TRBV6-5 to TRBJ2-7, with 7 bases identical to TRBD2. The CDR3 covers 14 residues. Germline values: CDR1 MNHEY, CDR2 SVGAGI. The junction had 6 bases not matched to a gene; V was cut back by 3 bases and J by 4 bases. The CDR3 sequence is CASSYSPSGYEQYF. In DNA, the CDR3 is TGTGCCAGCAGTTATTCTCCTAGCGGATACGAGCAGTACTTC.

The chain carries TRBV27 and TRBJ1-1; D uncertain. CDR1 and CDR2 (germline): MNHEY, SMNVEV (reference sequence). The CDR3 covers 14 residues. Trimming cost V 6 bases and J 0 bases, with 11 bases left between them. The CDR3 sequence is CASRMTEMNTEAFF. The DNA for the CDR3 is TGTGCCAGCAGAATGACGGAGATGAACACTGAAGCTTTCTTT.

This rearrangement joins TRBV27 to TRBJ1-5, with D tentatively TRBD1 (6 bases). Germline V gene data show CDR1 as MNHEY and CDR2 as SMNVEV (reference sequence). CDR3 length: 14 amino acids. Trimming removed 5 bases from V and 7 bases from J, with 15 bases in between. The CDR3 DNA sequence: TGTGCCAGCAGTGCGTGGGGGCTTGGGCAGCCCCAGCATTTT. Translation gives CASSAWGLGQPQHF.

The chain carries TRBV7-9 and TRBJ2-7; 11 nucleotides agree with TRBD2. Germline V gene data show CDR1 as SEHNR and CDR2 as FQNEAQ (reference sequence). The CDR3 is 14 amino acids. J was trimmed by 7 bases and V by 3 bases; bases with no gene match: 5. CDR3 residues: CASSFPASGGEQYF. The CDR3 DNA reads TGTGCCAGCAGCTTTCCGGCTAGCGGGGGGGAGCAGTACTTC.

For this clone: The junction shows a germline mismatch at one end, possibly a read error. The V gene is TRBV2, the J gene TRBJ2-7; 8 bases match TRBD1. From germline, CDR1 is SNHLY and CDR2 FYNNEI. The CDR3 has 14 residues. In DNA, the CDR3 is TGTGCCAGCAATGAATCAGGGGGCAAGTACGAGCAGTACTTC. Protein: CASNESGGKYEQYF.